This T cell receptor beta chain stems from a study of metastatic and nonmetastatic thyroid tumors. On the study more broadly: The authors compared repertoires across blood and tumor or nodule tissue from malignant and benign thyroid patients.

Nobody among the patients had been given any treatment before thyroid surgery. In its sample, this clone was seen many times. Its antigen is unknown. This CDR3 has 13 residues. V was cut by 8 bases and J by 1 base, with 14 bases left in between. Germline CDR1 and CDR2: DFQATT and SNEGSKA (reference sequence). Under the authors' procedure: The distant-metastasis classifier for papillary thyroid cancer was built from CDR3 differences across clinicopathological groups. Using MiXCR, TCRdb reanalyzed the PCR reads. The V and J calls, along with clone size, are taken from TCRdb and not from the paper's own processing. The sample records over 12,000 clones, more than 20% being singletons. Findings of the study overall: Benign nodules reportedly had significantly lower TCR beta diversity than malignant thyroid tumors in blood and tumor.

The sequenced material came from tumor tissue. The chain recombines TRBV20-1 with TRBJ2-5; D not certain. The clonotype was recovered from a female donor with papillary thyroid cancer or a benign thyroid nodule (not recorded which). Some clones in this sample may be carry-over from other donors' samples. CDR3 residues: CSRGANSQETQYF. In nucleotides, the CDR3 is TGCAGTCGCGGAGCCAACTCCCAAGAGACCCAGTACTTC.